These 32 T cell receptor beta chains share one sample of origin, sequenced in a study of shared clonotypes between healthy human individuals. Generated by immunoSEQ multiplex PCR, the TCRdb table keeps only in-frame clones and is missing some. The table includes approximately 1.5 million clones, nearly 99% detected once. The sample comprised naive CD4+ T cells sorted from blood. Described subset: CD45RA+ positively selected. All receptors derive from a man aged 30 to 39 in good health.

J is TRBJ1-1 and V is TRBV5-1; D might be TRBD1 (6 bases). Trimming removed 1 base at V and 0 bases at J, with 16 bases between. Germline V gene lookup returns CDR1 SGHRS and CDR2 YFSETQ. This CDR3 is 17 amino acids long. The CDR3 loop reads CASSLSRGTGVNTEAFF. CDR3 DNA: TGCGCCAGCAGCTTGAGTAGGGGGACTGGAGTGAACACTGAAGCTTTCTTT.

The chain recombines TRBV5-4 with TRBJ2-1, with TRBD2 matching over 12 bases. Germline V lookup: CDR1 SGHNT, CDR2 YYREEE (reference sequence). The V segment lost 2 bases and the J segment 0 bases; nucleotides outside the gene matches: 0. The CDR3 extends over 16 amino acids. The CDR3 DNA follows: TGTGCCAGCAGCTTACTAGCGGGGGGCTCCTACAATGAGCAGTTCTTC. Residues: CASSLLAGGSYNEQFF.

The chain joins TRBV19 to TRBJ1-2; unclear D gene. The CDR3 covers 14 residues. Germline V CDR1 and CDR2: LNHDA, SQIVND (reference sequence). V dropped 1 base and J dropped 1 base, with 7 bases sitting between them. The CDR3 nucleotides are TGTGCCAGTAGTATAGTCATCGGTAACTATGGCTACACCTTC. This encodes CASSIVIGNYGYTF.

This clone has a single count. The rearrangement links TRBV5-1 to TRBJ2-7; D perhaps matches TRBD1 (6 bases). Trimming took off 0 bases at V and 3 bases at J, with 13 bases between the two ends. The length of the CDR3 is 15 residues. From germline, CDR1 is SGHRS and CDR2 YFSETQ. CDR3 protein: CASSLDSGAGYEQYF. The DNA for the CDR3 is TGCGCCAGCAGCTTGGATTCAGGGGCGGGCTACGAGCAGTACTTC.

The gene calls are TRBV19 and TRBJ2-1, with 8 bases aligning to TRBD2. V was clipped by 6 bases and J by 4 bases; unmatched bases: 8. The CDR3 sequence is 15 residues long. Germline CDR1 LNHDA, CDR2 SQIVND (reference sequence). CDR3 sequence reads: CASRPIAGRYNEQFF. The CDR3 bases are TGTGCCAGTAGACCGATAGCGGGAAGGTACAATGAGCAGTTCTTC.

The gene calls are TRBV6-5 and TRBJ1-2, with 9 bases fitting TRBD1. CDR1 and CDR2 from the germline V gene are MNHEY and SVGAGI. The CDR3 is 16 residues long. With 2 bases clipped from V and 3 bases from J, the junction kept 7 bases outside the gene matches. CDR3 DNA sequence: TGTGCCAGCAGTTACACTGGGACAGGGCAATACTATGGCTACACCTTC. Protein product: CASSYTGTGQYYGYTF.

V usage is TRBV4-1 and J usage is TRBJ2-7; 10 bases are a match to TRBD2. The V gene end was trimmed by 2 bases and the J gene end by 6 bases; junction bases not matched to a gene: 7. This CDR3 comprises 15 residues. The germline CDR1 and CDR2 sequences are MGHRA and YSYEKL. The DNA of the CDR3 is TGCGCCAGCAGCCAACTTCTAGCGGGAGTGCGCGAGCAGTACTTC. It encodes CASSQLLAGVREQYF.

The chain links TRBV6-1 to TRBJ1-5; D gene uncertain. Germline loops: CDR1 MNHNS, CDR2 SASEGT. Trimming cost V 8 bases and J 3 bases, with 11 bases left between them. The CDR3 extends over 13 amino acids. The chain's CDR3 is CASSGNFNQPQHF. CDR3 bases: TGTGCCAGCTCGGGTAACTTCAATCAGCCCCAGCATTTT.

The chain links TRBV27 to TRBJ2-7; 8 bases fit TRBD2. This CDR3 contains 20 residues. V shed 5 bases, J shed 3 bases, and the junction held 24 bases outside the gene matches. Germline values: CDR1 MNHEY, CDR2 SMNVEV (reference sequence). CDR3: CASSRRWREDIGYLIYEQYF. CDR3 in DNA: TGTGCCAGCAGTCGACGTTGGCGGGAGGACATCGGATATTTGATCTACGAGCAGTACTTC.

This clone is a singleton in its sample. The sample carries other DNA sequences with the same CDR3. The chain employs TRBV5-1 and TRBJ2-5, with D hard to call. The CDR3 has 13 residues. The germline V gene encodes CDR1 SGHRS and CDR2 YFSETQ. Trimming cost V 2 bases and J 1 base, with 6 bases left between them. CDR3 in DNA: TGCGCCAGCAGCTTTGGCACCCAAGAGACCCAGTACTTC. It yields the protein CASSFGTQETQYF. The variable domain in full, with the rest retrieved from reference TRBV5-1 and TRBJ2-5, is KAGVTQTPRYLIKTRGQQVTLSCSPISGHRSVSWYQQTPGQGLQFLFEYFSETQRNKGNFPGRFSGRQFSNSRSEMNVSTLELGDSALYLCASSFGTQETQYFGPGTRLLVL.

This chain connects TRBV9 to TRBJ2-5; D is tentatively TRBD1 or TRBD2 (5 bases each). The CDR3 is 14 amino acids. V lost 3 bases, J lost 3 bases, and 12 bases lay in between. Germline CDR1 SGDLS, CDR2 YYNGEE. The CDR3 sequence: CASSGGPLKETQYF. The DNA for the CDR3 is TGTGCCAGCAGCGGGGGACCGTTAAAAGAGACCCAGTACTTC.

The J gene is TRBJ2-5, the V gene TRBV4-1; tentative D call: TRBD2 (5 bases). The V gene's germline CDR1 is MGHRA and CDR2 YSYEKL. V lost 0 bases to trimming and J lost 4 bases, with 12 bases between them. The CDR3 totals 15 residues. The CDR3 protein is CASSQDGLATETQYF. CDR3 in DNA: TGCGCCAGCAGCCAAGATGGGCTAGCCACAGAGACCCAGTACTTC.

The rearrangement uses TRBV18 and TRBJ2-5, with 14 nucleotides matching TRBD2. With 3 bases clipped from V and 1 base from J, the junction kept 7 bases outside the gene matches. This CDR3 region has 18 residues. Germline loops: CDR1 KGHSH, CDR2 LQKENI. Here the CDR3 reads CASSPLGTSGRGQETQYF. The CDR3 bases are TGTGCCAGCTCACCTTTAGGGACTAGCGGGAGAGGCCAAGAGACCCAGTACTTC.

The rearrangement links TRBV2 to TRBJ2-1, with TRBD1 identical over 7 bases. In germline, CDR1 is SNHLY, CDR2 FYNNEI. CDR3 size: 13 residues. Trimming took 4 bases from V and 10 from J; bases not matched to a gene: 7. In nucleotides, the CDR3 is TGTGCCAGCAGTGTTACAGGGGCCGGGGAGCAGTTCTTC. Translated, it gives CASSVTGAGEQFF.

The chain links TRBV10-3 to TRBJ2-7; 11 positions match TRBD1. Germline trimming cut 6 bases from V and 5 bases from J; bases unmatched to any gene: 6. Germline V lookup: CDR1 ENHRY, CDR2 SYGVKD. The CDR3 is made up of 14 amino acids. This CDR3 is CAISPGTGGHEQYF. The CDR3 coding sequence is TGTGCCATCAGCCCTGGGACAGGGGGTCACGAGCAGTACTTC.

The rearrangement links TRBV14 to TRBJ2-7; no definite D call. V gave up 1 base and J gave up 6 bases, with 7 bases separating them. Germline assignment: CDR1 SGHDN and CDR2 FVKESK. This CDR3 region has 12 residues. CDR3: CASSQAASEQYF. DNA of the CDR3: TGTGCCAGCAGCCAAGCAGCGAGCGAGCAGTACTTC.

On this clone: Other DNA sequences from this sample encode an identical CDR3 as well. This chain connects TRBV28 to TRBJ2-1; 15 positions match TRBD2. Germline values: CDR1 MDHEN, CDR2 SYDVKM. V lost 5 bases to trimming and J lost 7 bases; unmatched junction nucleotides: 3. The CDR3 consists of 15 residues. The CDR3 region is CASSLGTSGRNEQFF. The CDR3 DNA reads as TGTGCCAGCAGTCTCGGGACTAGCGGGAGGAATGAGCAGTTCTTC.

On this clone: At the DNA level, this CDR3 is encoded by other sequences in the same sample as well. Written as DNA, the CDR3 is TGTGCCAGCAGTGAGGGGAGCCAGCCCCAGCATTTT. Translation gives CASSEGSQPQHF. The rearrangement links TRBV2 to TRBJ1-5; D remains ambiguous. The CDR3 length is 12 residues. Trimming took 3 bases from V and 7 from J, leaving 7 bases between them. Germline-derived CDR1 and CDR2 are SNHLY and FYNNEI.

The chain employs TRBV10-1 and TRBJ2-7, with 10 bases lining up with TRBD2. Trimming took 2 bases from V and 6 from J; bases not matched to a gene: 4. The CDR3 covers 14 residues. Germline V gene sequence: CDR1 WNHNN, CDR2 SYGVQD (reference sequence). CDR3 in DNA: TGCGCCAGCAGTGAGGCTAGCGGGAGTGTCGAGCAGTACTTC. Amino acid sequence: CASSEASGSVEQYF.

The chain couples TRBV27 to TRBJ2-3; 10 bases fit TRBD2. This CDR3 region has 16 residues. J gave up 5 bases and V 7 bases, and 12 bases lay outside the gene matches. Germline loops: CDR1 MNHEY, CDR2 SMNVEV (reference sequence). The CDR3 here is CASTKRAGGPGDTQYF. For the CDR3, the DNA is TGTGCCAGCACCAAACGAGCGGGAGGGCCGGGAGATACGCAGTATTTT.

This sequence joins TRBV6-1 and TRBJ2-7; 10 nucleotides align to TRBD2. The germline gives CDR1 MNHNS, CDR2 SASEGT. This CDR3 has 15 amino acids. After removal of 4 bases from V and 2 bases from J, the junction contained 5 bases not matched to a gene. For the CDR3, the DNA is TGTGCCAGCAGTGGTGGACTAGCGGAGGCCTACGAGCAGTACTTC. The encoded protein is CASSGGLAEAYEQYF.

The chain recombines TRBV28 with TRBJ2-1; D tentatively fits TRBD1 or TRBD2 (6 bases each). The CDR3 length is 21 residues. Deletions cut 6 bases from V and 1 base from J, with 31 bases between. The germline V gene has CDR1 MDHEN and CDR2 SYDVKM. The CDR3 nucleotides read TGTGCCAGCAGCCCTCTTGGAGTATGGACCGGAGGGGGTCTTTCCTACAATGAGCAGTTCTTC. Its protein is CASSPLGVWTGGGLSYNEQFF.

The chain is built from TRBV5-3 and TRBJ2-3; 8 positions match TRBD2. TRBV5-3 is identified as an open reading frame with a role that is uncertain. The CDR3 covers 16 residues. V shed 4 bases, J shed 1 base, and the junction held 8 bases outside the gene matches. CDR3 residues: CARSAWTSWRTDTQYF. In DNA, the CDR3 is TGTGCCAGAAGCGCTTGGACTAGCTGGCGCACAGATACGCAGTATTTT.

The chain couples TRBV5-6 to TRBJ2-5; possible D gene TRBD2, 5 bases. Germline loops: CDR1 SGHDT, CDR2 YYEEEE. There are 13 residues in the CDR3. Deletions cut 3 bases from V and 4 bases from J, with 10 bases between. The CDR3 DNA reads as TGTGCCAGCAGCTCGGGAATTCGAGAGACCCAGTACTTC. It is translated as CASSSGIRETQYF.

The V gene is TRBV5-1, the J gene TRBJ2-7, with D maybe TRBD1 (6 bases). Trimming pared 5 bases from V and 10 bases from J, leaving 13 bases between. The CDR3 sequence is 11 residues long. Germline assignment: CDR1 SGHRS and CDR2 YFSETQ. This chain's CDR3 is CASSAGVDQYF. The CDR3 DNA follows: TGCGCCAGCAGTGCAGGGGTTGATCAGTACTTC.

V usage is TRBV2 and J usage is TRBJ2-1; TRBD1 aligns across 7 bases. The J segment lost 5 bases and the V segment lost 5 bases, leaving 12 bases of the junction unmatched. Germline loops: CDR1 SNHLY, CDR2 FYNNEI. The CDR3 consists of 16 residues. CDR3 loop: CASSRDRAKKHNEQFF. For the CDR3, the DNA is TGTGCCAGCAGTCGTGACAGGGCGAAAAAGCACAATGAGCAGTTCTTC.

The chain employs TRBV15 and TRBJ2-7; 7 nucleotides line up with TRBD2. The CDR3 consists of 17 residues. V lost 0 bases and J lost 1; bases outside the gene matches: 9. Germline V gene sequence: CDR1 LNHNV, CDR2 YYDKDF (reference sequence). CDR3 region: CATSRDHVAGVSYEQYF. The CDR3 region has the DNA TGTGCCACCAGCAGAGATCATGTGGCGGGAGTTTCCTACGAGCAGTACTTC.

The genes are TRBV14 and TRBJ2-7; D may be TRBD2 (5 bases). The V gene's germline CDR1 is SGHDN and CDR2 FVKESK. The CDR3 is 14 amino acids. V was clipped by 3 bases and J by 6 bases, with 15 bases between them. In DNA, the CDR3 is TGTGCCAGCAGCCATCGGACCAAGGCGGGCGAGCAGTACTTC. Its translation: CASSHRTKAGEQYF.

This chain uses TRBV4-3 with TRBJ1-4; tentative D call: TRBD1 (5 bases). Trimming shortened V by 4 bases and J by 5 bases, and 11 bases separated the two germline ends. There are 14 residues in the CDR3. CDR1 and CDR2 from the germline V gene are LGHNA and YSLEER. As DNA, the CDR3 is TGCGCCAGCAGCCCCGGGACTGGAAATGAAAAACTGTTTTTT. It translates to CASSPGTGNEKLFF.

The CDR3 region is CASSPLTAFTGELFF. CDR3 bases: TGTGCCAGCAGTCCACTGACAGCCTTCACCGGGGAGCTGTTTTTT. The chain joins TRBV28 to TRBJ2-2; possible D gene TRBD1, 5 bases. The V end lost 5 bases, the J end lost 4 bases, and 14 bases lay between the germline ends. Germline V gene sequence: CDR1 MDHEN, CDR2 SYDVKM. The CDR3 is 15 amino acids.

The chain links TRBV9 to TRBJ2-7; TRBD2 agrees at 7 bases. With V trimmed by 6 bases and J by 6 bases, 12 bases remained unmatched. The CDR3 length is 14 residues. Germline CDR1 reads SGDLS; CDR2 reads YYNGEE. The CDR3 DNA follows: TGTGCCAGCAATCAAGTGGGAGGGCCTGGCGAGCAGTACTTC. Amino acid sequence: CASNQVGGPGEQYF.

The V and J genes are TRBV5-1 and TRBJ1-4; TRBD1 matches at 8 bases. Germline lookup yields CDR1 SGHRS and CDR2 YFSETQ. V was clipped by 4 bases and J by 7 bases; unmatched bases: 12. There are 16 residues in the CDR3. In DNA, the CDR3 is TGCGCCAGCAGCGGTTCAGGGGGCGTCTTAGCTGAAAAACTGTTTTTT. It is translated as CASSGSGGVLAEKLFF.